What follows is one T cell receptor (beta chain) and its context. Its specificity is not known. Here immunoSEQ multiplex PCR was the method, and the copy in TCRdb shows in-frame clones only, minus some. The sample holds about 1.5 million clones, 95% to 99% seen once. The sample belongs to a study of shared clonotypes between healthy human individuals. Overall study: CD4 naive and CD4 memory each took three plates per donor, while CD8 naive took two and CD8 memory one.

Regarding the study as a whole: Some naive CD4 clonotypes, 4% to 6%, turned up in common across a few donors.

Sequencing used naive CD4+ T cells sorted from blood. This sample's subset: CD45RA+ positively selected. The TCR was taken from a man aged 25 to 40 in good health.

CDR3 bases: TGTGCCAGCAGCCCAGGCGCGAACACTGAAGCTTTCTTT. This translates into CASSPGANTEAFF. V usage is TRBV9 and J usage is TRBJ1-1; D is unclear. CDR1 is SGDLS and CDR2 is YYNGEE in the germline V gene. Trimming cost V 4 bases and J 1 base, with 8 bases left between them. CDR3 length equals 13 residues.